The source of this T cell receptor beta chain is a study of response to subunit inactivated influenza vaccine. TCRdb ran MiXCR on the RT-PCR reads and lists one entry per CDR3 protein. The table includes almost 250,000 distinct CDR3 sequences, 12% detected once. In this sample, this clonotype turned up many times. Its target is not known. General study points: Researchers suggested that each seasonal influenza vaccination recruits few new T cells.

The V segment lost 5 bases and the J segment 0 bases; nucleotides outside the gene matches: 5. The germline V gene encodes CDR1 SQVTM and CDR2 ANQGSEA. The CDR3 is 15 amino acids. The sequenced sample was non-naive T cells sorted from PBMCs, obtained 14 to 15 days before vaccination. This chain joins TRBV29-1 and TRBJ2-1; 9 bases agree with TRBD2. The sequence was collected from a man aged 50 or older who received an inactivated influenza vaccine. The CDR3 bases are TGCAGCGTTTCGGGTAGCGGGAGCTCCTACAATGAGCAGTTCTTC. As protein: CSVSGSGSSYNEQFF.